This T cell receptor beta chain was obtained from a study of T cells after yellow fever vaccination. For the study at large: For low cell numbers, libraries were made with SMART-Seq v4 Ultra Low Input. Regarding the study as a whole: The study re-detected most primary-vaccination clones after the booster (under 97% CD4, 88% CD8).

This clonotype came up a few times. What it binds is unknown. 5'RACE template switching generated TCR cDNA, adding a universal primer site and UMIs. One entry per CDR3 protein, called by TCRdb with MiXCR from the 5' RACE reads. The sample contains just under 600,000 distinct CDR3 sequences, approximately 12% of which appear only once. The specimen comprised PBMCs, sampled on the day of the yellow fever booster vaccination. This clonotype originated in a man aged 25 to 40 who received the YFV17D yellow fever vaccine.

CDR3 protein: CASLNSASYNEQFF. In DNA, the CDR3 is TGTGCCAGCCTCAATAGCGCCTCCTACAATGAGCAGTTCTTC. The chain couples TRBV12-3 or TRBV12-4 to TRBJ2-1; D is possibly TRBD2 (5 bases). V dropped 8 bases and J dropped 0 bases, with 11 bases sitting between them. The CDR3 is 14 amino acids.